The sequence of this TCR beta chain was determined in a study of post-analysis software for immune sequencing data. Across the study: There were relapsing-remitting, secondary progressive and progressive-relapsing multiple sclerosis among the disease courses included. General study findings and limits: In patients, about five TRBV segments were more frequent than in controls, with TRBV5-6, TRBV5-1 and TRBV20-1 among them.

This clonotype was seen more than once but under ten times. Its cognate antigen is unknown. The TCR beta cDNA libraries contained unique molecular identifiers. The authors obtained roughly 0.5 million cDNA molecules from around 0.96 to 9.9 million T cells. Each CDR3 protein gets one entry after TCRdb re-called the PCR reads with MiXCR. The data hold approximately 660,000 distinct CDR3 sequences, with about 60% observed a single time. CDR1 DFQATT and CDR2 SNEGSKA come from the germline V gene (reference sequence). This CDR3 contains 20 residues. V shed 6 bases, J shed 4 bases, and the junction held 21 bases outside the gene matches.

This chain links TRBV20-1 with TRBJ2-1; 13 bases agree with TRBD2. The clonotype originates from a girl aged 2 to 10 with multiple sclerosis. The specimen sequenced was blood. CDR3 loop: CSANPTARTSGSIRYNEQFF. CDR3 nucleotide sequence: TGCAGTGCAAATCCCACAGCCCGGACTAGCGGGAGTATAAGGTACAATGAGCAGTTCTTC.